The following is a T cell receptor beta chain sequence with its context. The clone's antigen remains unknown. Within one base of it there is no much larger clone, and no base qualities were kept. The germline V gene (reference sequence) sets CDR1 to MNHEY and CDR2 to SMNVEV. Including the terminal cysteine and phenylalanine, the CDR3 comprises 14 residues. The only DNA kept is the CDR3, 42 bases in frame from the first base. The junction carries 14 bases between V and J, which are trimmed by 7 bases and 4 bases respectively. The donors were healthy, HIV-negative adults with no recently reported acute infections or vaccinations. All donors were Caucasian adults living in Nashville, Tennessee, USA. CD4+ T cells were enriched by magnetic negative selection; naive cells were then positively selected on CD45RA, and the negative fraction formed the memory subset. After blood collection by leukapheresis, PBMCs were isolated using Ficoll-Histopaque density gradient centrifugation and then cryopreserved in the vapor phase of liquid nitrogen. Analytical flow cytometry was used to check the purity and quantity of each magnetically sorted T cell population. Each sorted fraction had its genomic DNA isolated and then quantified by UV absorbance on a Nanodrop 2000c.

The sample comes from a study of shared clonotypes between healthy human individuals (dated by TCRdb to about 2020). Regarding the research as a whole: The cohort comprised a couple of women and a few men aged 18 to 49 years. For each donor, three plates each were used for CD4 naive and CD4 memory, two plates were used for CD8 naive, and one plate was used for CD8 memory. To estimate repertoire size and how much clonotypes are shared between individuals, the study performed deep sequencing of blood TCR repertoires from about five healthy adults. Different laboratories and diverse techniques were used to prepare libraries and sequence TCR repertoires, to increase sequencing depth and limit assay-specific biases. Leukapheresis yielded between about 0.94 and 8.9 billion PBMCs per donor.

TCR CDR3 regions were amplified from genomic DNA by multiplex PCR using the deep immunoSEQ assay. For each cell subset, the extracted genomic DNA was distributed evenly across all wells of several immunoSEQ 96-well plates, and each plate served as one replicate. Each replicate PCR for sorted subsets received around 0.2 ug genomic DNA, equal to around 32,000 T cell genomes. Purified libraries were quantified with a Qubit 3.0 fluorometer, sized on a Bioanalyzer 2100, and re-quantified with the KAPA Library Quantification kit. Every immunoSEQ 96-well plate was sequenced on a dedicated single-read 150-cycle Illumina NextSeq 550 flow cell. For the original study's pipeline: Because the immunoSEQ output held only junctional sequences and lacked quality scores, the filtering could not match the filtering applied to full-length reads. Sequences were annotated with PyIR, a Python wrapper for IgBLAST v1.9, using IMGT germline references to assign V/J genes and CDR3. Reads were removed for weak V/J assignments (E-value above 1e-6), missing CDR3, stop codons, out-of-frame junctions, or ambiguous translated residues. A V3J clonotype was defined by an identical inferred V gene, J gene, and CDR3 amino acid sequence. To compute the percentage overlap between repertoires, the number of shared unique clonotypes was divided by the size of the smaller repertoire. RTK rarefaction, the Chao1 estimator, and Recon v2.1 estimates of unobserved clonotypes were used to assess repertoire richness. For all TCRbeta clonotypes obtained by the gDNA method from a few donors, generation probabilities were computed with OLGA. TCRdb mirrors the immuneACCESS table, restricted to in-frame sequences. Some clones are absent from its copies; in checked studies, under half trace to an unresolved V gene, and the reason for the others is unknown. V, J and clone size reflect that table, while D and trimming were determined from the DNA. The sample data list 740,000 or so clones, and about three quarters of these were observed just once. The ten largest clones represent 1.5% to 2% of the sample.

Overall study outcomes, separate from this receptor: Sampling was restricted to blood, and TCR repertoires in tissues likely differ from the TCR repertoires found in blood. Larger estimated clonotype richness was generally found for naive subsets than for memory subsets. Because the study included a small number of donors, the genetic and exposure-history diversity represented was limited. When a handful of donors were compared, the shared fraction of clonotypes was 5% to 6.5% for naive CD4, 3.5% to 4% for naive CD8, 2.3% for memory CD4, and under 0.5% for memory CD8. Rarefaction of sorted-subset datasets indicated incomplete sequencing despite the large sequencing depth. Clonotypes shared by all four sorted-subset donors showed higher generation probabilities than non-shared clonotypes. Pairwise subsampling indicated that sequencing depth was expected to affect the degree of clonotype sharing among donors.

Recombination joined TRBV27 with TRBJ1-5; no D segment can be confidently identified. What was sequenced was memory CD4+ T cells sorted from blood. The cell subset or site label of this sample denotes: CD45RA-negative fraction. This sequence was found in a woman aged 25 to 39 in good health. The bases read TGTGCCAGCAAGCCGTTGGACCTAAATCAGCCCCAGCATTTT. It specifies CASKPLDLNQPQHF.